One sample yielded the 19 T cell receptor beta chains listed below, sequenced in a study of blood T cell repertoires in COVID-19. Clones were sequenced by immunoSEQ multiplex PCR, and TCRdb holds only the in-frame ones, with some missing. The data show about 130,000 clones, with around four fifths seen just once and 5.5% to 7% held by the top ten. The sequenced sample consisted of PBMCs or T cells enriched from blood (not recorded which). These receptors came from a woman aged 45-60 years who had recovered from COVID-19.

V is TRBV5-1 and J is TRBJ1-1; 9 nucleotides match TRBD1. V was pared by 8 bases and J by 0 bases, with 5 bases of the junction left unmatched. CDR1 is SGHRS, CDR2 YFSETQ, per germline. CDR3 length equals 14 residues. The CDR3 DNA is TGCGCCAGTAAGGGACAGGGAATGAACACTGAAGCTTTCTTT. Encoded protein: CASKGQGMNTEAFF.

The chain employs TRBV19 and TRBJ2-5, with D perhaps TRBD2 (6 bases). CDR3 length equals 17 residues. CDR1 and CDR2 (germline): LNHDA, SQIVND (reference sequence). The V end was cut by 6 bases, the J end by 1 base, with 21 bases between. The CDR3 spells CASSPESVAVTQETQYF. DNA of the CDR3: TGTGCCAGTAGCCCAGAGTCGGTAGCGGTGACCCAAGAGACCCAGTACTTC.

V is TRBV19 and J is TRBJ1-5; D remains unclear. V lost 6 bases, J lost 0 bases, and 9 bases lay in between. Germline CDR1 reads LNHDA; CDR2 reads SQIVND (reference sequence). The CDR3 length is 14 residues. The CDR3 spells CASRSSDSNQPQHF. As DNA, the CDR3 is TGTGCCAGTAGGAGTAGCGATAGCAATCAGCCCCAGCATTTT.

The chain uses TRBV6-5 and TRBJ1-5; TRBD1 agrees at 8 bases. The CDR3 extends over 15 amino acids. Germline V gene sequence: CDR1 MNHEY, CDR2 SVGAGI. V shed 8 bases, J shed 2 bases, and the junction held 8 bases outside the gene matches. The CDR3 DNA reads as TGTGCCAGCGGAACGACAGGGGTTGGCAATCAGCCCCAGCATTTT. It specifies CASGTTGVGNQPQHF.

This clone occurred once. The J gene is TRBJ1-3, the V gene TRBV29-1; no clear D gene. The CDR3 consists of 12 residues. V was clipped by 2 bases and J by 4 bases, with 6 bases between them. Germline CDR1 is SQVTM and CDR2 is ANQGSEA. CDR3 in DNA: TGCAGCGTTGAATTGAGGGGAAACACCATATATTTT. Residues: CSVELRGNTIYF.

This clone was observed a handful of times. The V gene is TRBV10-2, the J gene TRBJ1-2, with 8 nucleotides matching TRBD1. Trimming at V came to 2 bases and at J to 12 bases, leaving 8 bases not matched to a gene. CDR1 is WSHSY, CDR2 SAAADI, per germline. The CDR3 is made up of 13 amino acids. CDR3 DNA: TGCGCCAGCAGTGAGCGGACAGGGAGGACGAACACCTTC. Translated: CASSERTGRTNTF.

The J gene is TRBJ2-3, the V gene TRBV15; D gene uncertain. The ends were cut back, 1 base at V and 2 bases at J, with 4 bases in the middle. The V gene's germline CDR1 is LNHNV and CDR2 YYDKDF (reference sequence). This CDR3 has 13 amino acids. The CDR3: CATSRAPTDTQYF. The CDR3 coding sequence is TGTGCCACCAGCAGAGCTCCCACAGATACGCAGTATTTT.

This rearrangement joins TRBV10-3 to TRBJ2-3; 10 nucleotides agree with TRBD2. Germline V gene lookup returns CDR1 ENHRY and CDR2 SYGVKD. The trim removed 3 bases at V and 1 base at J, leaving 4 bases unmatched. The CDR3 sequence is 16 residues long. The CDR3 DNA follows: TGTGCCATCAGTGAAACCGGACTAGCGGGCACAGATACGCAGTATTTT. Protein product: CAISETGLAGTDTQYF.

The rearrangement links TRBV5-1 to TRBJ1-1, with TRBD1 matching over 7 bases. The junction had 6 bases not matched to a gene; V was cut back by 4 bases and J by 0 bases. There are 15 residues in the CDR3. Germline V gives CDR1 SGHRS, CDR2 YFSETQ. The DNA for the CDR3 is TGCGCCAGCAGCCACCGGGACAGAATGAACACTGAAGCTTTCTTT. Its protein product is CASSHRDRMNTEAFF.

The rearrangement links TRBV11-3 to TRBJ2-1, with TRBD2 identical over 14 bases. There are 16 residues in the CDR3. J lost 5 bases, V lost 5 bases, and 5 bases had no gene match. Per germline, CDR1 SGHNT and CDR2 YENEEA. The CDR3 nucleotides are TGTGCCAGCAGCCCGGGACTAGCGGGGGCTAACAATGAGCAGTTCTTC. This translates into CASSPGLAGANNEQFF.

This rearrangement joins TRBV11-1 to TRBJ1-2; 9 nucleotides align to TRBD1. The CDR3 sequence is 13 residues long. The germline gives CDR1 SGHAT, CDR2 FQDESV (reference sequence). V shed 5 bases and J 8 bases; nucleotides not matched to a gene: 6. CDR3 in DNA: TGTGCCAGCAGCCGGGACAGGGACCGGGGCTACACCTTC. Protein: CASSRDRDRGYTF.

The chain recombines TRBV12-3 or TRBV12-4 with TRBJ1-2, with D possibly TRBD1 on 6 matching bases. Trimming cost V 6 bases and J 4 bases, with 9 bases left between them. The CDR3 is 12 amino acids. In DNA, the CDR3 is TGTGCCAGCAGCCAGGGGACCTATGGCTACACCTTC. Protein product: CASSQGTYGYTF.

The chain recombines TRBV3-1 (or the pseudogene TRBV3-2) with TRBJ2-5, with TRBD1 matching 7 bases. The CDR3 has 14 amino acids. CDR1 is LGHDT and CDR2 is YNNKEL in the germline V gene (reference sequence). V trimming: 4 bases; J trimming: 5 bases; junction bases outside the gene matches: 7. The CDR3 here is CASSRQGVGETQYF. The DNA of the CDR3 is TGTGCCAGCAGCCGCCAGGGGGTGGGGGAGACCCAGTACTTC.

Comment on this clone: Its ends do not fully match the called genes, so a read error is possible. J is TRBJ2-2 and V is TRBV5-1; D call uncertain. The CDR3 sequence is 15 residues long. The germline gives CDR1 SGHRS, CDR2 YFSETQ. CDR3 region: CASSLVSSNSGELFF. DNA of the CDR3: TGCGCCAGCAGCTTGGTGAGCAGTAACAGCGGGGAGCTGTTTTTT.

The chain recombines TRBV6-6 with TRBJ1-2; 10 bases are a match to TRBD1. CDR3 length: 15 amino acids. V was clipped by 5 bases and J by 2 bases; unmatched bases: 5. The germline gives CDR1 MNHNY, CDR2 SVGAGI (reference sequence). CDR3 loop: CASSAGTGANYGYTF. The DNA for the CDR3 is TGTGCCAGCAGTGCCGGGACAGGGGCAAACTATGGCTACACCTTC.

This clone showed up just a few times. The chain employs TRBV27 and TRBJ2-3, with TRBD2 matching over 11 bases. The CDR3 runs to 19 residues. The germline V gene has CDR1 MNHEY and CDR2 SMNVEV (reference sequence). V was pared by 7 bases and J by 6 bases, with 21 bases of the junction left unmatched. The CDR3 spells CASTRVGQGQVAGGDTQYF. The CDR3 bases are TGTGCCAGCACTAGGGTGGGGCAGGGCCAGGTAGCGGGGGGGGATACGCAGTATTTT.

The chain is built from TRBV2 and TRBJ2-3; 8 bases agree with TRBD2. This CDR3 contains 17 residues. V lost 2 bases and J lost 0; bases outside the gene matches: 7. The germline V gene has CDR1 SNHLY and CDR2 FYNNEI. DNA for the CDR3: TGTGCCAGCAGTGAATGGGGACTAGGACTGAGCACAGATACGCAGTATTTT. It is translated as CASSEWGLGLSTDTQYF. Drawing the rest from reference TRBV2 and TRBJ2-3, the complete variable domain is EPEVTQTPSHQVTQMGQEVILRCVPISNHLYFYWYRQILGQKVEFLVSFYNNEISEKSEIFDDQFSVERPDGSNFTLKIRSTKLEDSAMYFCASSEWGLGLSTDTQYFGPGTRLTVL.

The rearrangement links TRBV5-6 to TRBJ2-5; D possibly corresponds to TRBD1 (6 bases). Deletions cut 2 bases from V and 0 bases from J, with 14 bases between. The V gene's germline CDR1 is SGHDT and CDR2 YYEEEE. The CDR3 spans 16 residues. The DNA for the CDR3 is TGTGCCAGCAGCTTTCCGGGACACGAGTACCAAGAGACCCAGTACTTC. It codes for CASSFPGHEYQETQYF.

This chain uses TRBV30 with TRBJ2-1; 7 bases align to TRBD2. Germline-derived CDR1 and CDR2 are GTSNPN and SVGIG (reference sequence). J lost 5 bases, V lost 0 bases, and 7 bases had no gene match. The CDR3 is 15 amino acids. CDR3 in amino acids: CAWSVRSGVNNEQFF. The CDR3 DNA reads as TGTGCCTGGAGTGTACGGAGCGGGGTCAACAATGAGCAGTTCTTC.